This is a list of T cell receptor beta chains from one sample in a study of PD-1 blockade in mismatch repair-deficient tumors. The protocol was immunoSEQ multiplex PCR, while the TCRdb copy is restricted to in-frame clones and leaves out a portion. This table has fewer than 50,000 clones, 70% to 80% appearing once. Material: peripheral blood, obtained 4 weeks after starting pembrolizumab. The origin of the receptors is an adult with mismatch repair-deficient cancer. The CDR3 runs from the conserved cysteine through the conserved F or W. A D gene is named only where the DNA matches it firmly. Size tells how often a clone was seen (once, few, many) or the class of an expanded clone, and some rows leave it out.

v_call	j_call	clone_size	d_call	cdr3_nt	cdr3_aa
TRBV7-2	TRBJ2-7	NA	NA	TGTGCCAGCAGCTTAGATACGCCAGGTCTTGGCGAGCAGTACTTC	CASSLDTPGLGEQYF
TRBV5-1	TRBJ2-1	NA	NA	TGCGCCAGCACTCCAGGACCATTTACCTACAATGAGCAGTTCTTC	CASTPGPFTYNEQFF
TRBV10-3	TRBJ2-6	few	NA	TGTGCCATGTCTACCTCTGGGGCCAACGTCCTGACTTTC	CAMSTSGANVLTF
TRBV5-4	TRBJ2-1	few	TRBD2	TGTGCCAGCAGCTCGAGACTAGCGGAATACAATGAGCAGTTCTTC	CASSSRLAEYNEQFF
TRBV9	TRBJ2-7	NA	TRBD2	TGTGCCAGCAGCGTAGGACTAGCGGGACACAAAATCTACGAGCAGTACTTC	CASSVGLAGHKIYEQYF
TRBV27	TRBJ1-5	NA	NA	TGTGCCAGCAGTTTTAGGGTAGATCAGCCCCAGCATTTT	CASSFRVDQPQHF
TRBV7-9	TRBJ1-2	NA	TRBD1	TGTGCCAGCAGCTTGGGGACAGGATATGGCTACACCTTC	CASSLGTGYGYTF
TRBV6-5	TRBJ1-1	NA	TRBD1	TGTGCCAGCAGTCGAGCATCAGGGGGGGGGACTGAAGCTTTCTTT	CASSRASGGGTEAFF
TRBV9	TRBJ2-2	NA	NA	TGTGCCAGCAGCGTAGGGGGTCTGAACACCGGGGAGCTGTTTTTT	CASSVGGLNTGELFF
TRBV25-1	TRBJ2-7	once	TRBD1	TGTGCCAGCACAGGGGGCTACAAGCAGTACTTC	CASTGGYKQYF
TRBV11-2	TRBJ2-5	NA	NA	TGTGCCAGCACTTCAACGGAGACCCAGTACTTC	CASTSTETQYF
TRBV9	TRBJ2-7	many	TRBD2	TGTGCCAGCAGCGTAAGCGGGAGAGCTTCAGACGAGCAGTACTTC	CASSVSGRASDEQYF
TRBV5-1	TRBJ2-6	once	NA	TGCGCCAGCAGCTTGGTTCGTTCTGGGGCCAACGTCCTGACTTTC	CASSLVRSGANVLTF
TRBV12-5	TRBJ2-7	NA	NA	TGTGCTAGCGCCCCGGGCCAGGCCCGACCCTACGAGCAGTACTTC	CASAPGQARPYEQYF
TRBV5-6	TRBJ2-3	NA	NA	TGTGCCAGCGGCACAGATACGCAGTATTTT	CASGTDTQYF
TRBV18	TRBJ2-1	NA	NA	TGTGCCAGCTCACCCATTATGGTGGGGGCCTACAATGAGCAGTTCTTC	CASSPIMVGAYNEQFF
TRBV19	TRBJ2-7	NA	NA	TGTGCCAGTAGTATTGGGCAGGAGTCCTACGAGCAGTACTTC	CASSIGQESYEQYF
TRBV30	TRBJ2-5	NA	NA	TGTGCCTGGCTAGAGGTTCAGGGGACCCAGTACTTC	CAWLEVQGTQYF
TRBV7-7	TRBJ2-5	NA	TRBD2	TGTGCTAGCAGCTTAGCGGGCAGCCAGCATGAGACCCAGTACTTC	CASSLAGSQHETQYF
TRBV30	TRBJ2-7	NA	NA	TGTGCCTGGAGACCTCCCGGGATGGGGCAGCAGTACTTC	CAWRPPGMGQQYF
TRBV28	TRBJ2-7	NA	TRBD1	TGTGCCAGCGGATGGGACAGATCCTCCTACGAGCAGTACTTC	CASGWDRSSYEQYF
TRBV6-5	TRBJ1-4	few	NA	TGTGCCAGCAGTTACTCGAAGGGCGGAAAACTGTTTTTT	CASSYSKGGKLFF
TRBV27	TRBJ1-5	NA	NA	TGTGCCAGCAGTTTACAGGGGCCAGATCAGCCCCAGCATTTT	CASSLQGPDQPQHF
TRBV4-1	TRBJ1-3	NA	NA	TGCGCCAGCAGCCCCAAGGTCCAAGCGAGCTCTGGAAACACCATATATTTT	CASSPKVQASSGNTIYF
TRBV10-3	TRBJ2-7	NA	TRBD1	TGTGCCATCCAAGACAGGGCAGCCTACGAGCAGTACTTC	CAIQDRAAYEQYF
TRBV5-8	TRBJ2-1	NA	NA	TGTGCCAGCAGGACCCCCAATTACAATGAGCAGTTCTTC	CASRTPNYNEQFF
TRBV14	TRBJ2-7	NA	NA	TGTGCCAGCAGCCAAGAGAGACAGACCAGATACGAGCAGTACTTC	CASSQERQTRYEQYF
TRBV6-7	TRBJ1-1	NA	TRBD1	TGTGCCAGCAGTTACTCCCCGGACAGGGGAGCTTTCTTT	CASSYSPDRGAFF
TRBV4-1	TRBJ1-2	NA	NA	TGCGCCAGCAGCCAAGACAGGGACCTATTAAACTATGGCTACACCTTC	CASSQDRDLLNYGYTF
TRBV20-1	TRBJ1-2	NA	NA	TGCAGTGCTAGAGGAGTGGACGGCTACACCTTC	CSARGVDGYTF
TRBV19	TRBJ2-1	few	NA	TGTGCCAGTAGTATAGGAGGGACCCCCAATGAGCAGTTCTTC	CASSIGGTPNEQFF
TRBV7-2	TRBJ2-7	NA	NA	TGTGCCAGCAGCCTAGGGACCCAGCAGTACTTC	CASSLGTQQYF
TRBV11-3	TRBJ2-1	NA	NA	TGTGCCAGCAGCTGGCCGTTCGTACTAGGGTCTCGCAATGAGCAGTTCTTC	CASSWPFVLGSRNEQFF
TRBV6-6	TRBJ2-1	NA	TRBD1	TGTGCCAGCAGTTACTCTACAGGGGGCCACAATGAGCAGTTCTTC	CASSYSTGGHNEQFF
TRBV7-2	TRBJ1-3	NA	NA	TGTGCCAGCAGCTTAGTTGCTGGAAACACCATATATTTT	CASSLVAGNTIYF
TRBV29-1	TRBJ1-2	NA	TRBD1	TGCAGCGTTGAAGGACAGGGCACTAACTATGGCTACACCTTC	CSVEGQGTNYGYTF
TRBV14	TRBJ2-2	NA	NA	TGTGCCAGCAGCCATCATCCAAACACCGGGGAGCTGTTTTTT	CASSHHPNTGELFF
TRBV30	TRBJ2-7	few	TRBD2	TGTGCCTGGCCTACCGGGACTAGCGGGAGATGGTCCTACGAGCAGTACTTC	CAWPTGTSGRWSYEQYF
TRBV9	TRBJ2-5	NA	NA	TGTGCCAGCAGCGTACATGTCTGGGATCCCCAAGAGACCCAGTACTTC	CASSVHVWDPQETQYF
TRBV9	TRBJ2-3	NA	NA	TGTGCCAGCAGCCGCGTACATGGGGCAGATACGCAGTATTTT	CASSRVHGADTQYF
TRBV7-9	TRBJ2-1	NA	TRBD2	TGTGCCAGCACCCCCTTTAGGCCGGGACTAGCGGCCTACAATGAGCAGTTCTTC	CASTPFRPGLAAYNEQFF
TRBV7-2	TRBJ2-7	NA	NA	TGTGCCAGCAGCCTCGGAGTTACCTACGAGCAGTACTTC	CASSLGVTYEQYF